This is a list of T cell receptor beta chains from one sample in a study of CD8+ T cells in alopecia areata. TCRdb's table, derived via immunoSEQ multiplex PCR, lists solely in-frame clones and lacks some. The table lists roughly 64,000 clones, under 60% of them singletons. The sample in question was CD8+ T cells sorted from blood, obtained at approximately week 37, from a patient treated with tofacitinib. These receptors were collected from a human donor with alopecia areata. CDR3s include the opening cysteine and the closing phenylalanine or tryptophan. The D gene is left open where the match is weak. Clone size is not always given. Where it is, it says once, few, many or a class for expanded clones.

CASSEYMGQSTDTQYF TGTGCCAGCAGTGAATACATGGGACAGAGCACAGATACGCAGTATTTT TRBJ2-3 NA TRBV2 TRBD1
CAYRASGSNQETQYF TGTGCCTACCGGGCTAGCGGGAGTAACCAAGAGACCCAGTACTTC TRBJ2-5 NA TRBV30 TRBD2
CASSERDSYNEQFF TGTGCCAGCAGCGAGCGGGACTCCTACAATGAGCAGTTCTTC TRBJ2-1 NA TRBV6-5 TRBD2
CASSLGVGEEAYEQYF TGTGCCAGCAGCTTGGGCGTGGGAGAGGAGGCTTACGAGCAGTACTTC TRBJ2-7 NA TRBV9 NA
CAWGDTLNTDTQYF TGTGCCTGGGGGGACACCTTAAACACAGATACGCAGTATTTT TRBJ2-3 NA TRBV30 NA
CAWSDGQGAGGYTF TGTGCCTGGAGTGACGGGCAGGGGGCCGGTGGCTACACCTTC TRBJ1-2 NA TRBV30 TRBD1
CASSLLAGGEQFF TGTGCCAGCAGCTTACTAGCGGGAGGCGAGCAGTTCTTC TRBJ2-1 few TRBV11-2 TRBD2
CSASSVDGYTF TGCAGTGCTAGTTCCGTCGATGGCTACACCTTC TRBJ1-2 NA TRBV20-1 NA
CASSWGLGTEEYF NA TRBJ2-7 NA TRBV4-1 NA
CASSLDRGGSRGEQFF TGTGCCAGCAGCTTAGATCGTGGCGGGAGTAGGGGTGAGCAGTTCTTC TRBJ2-1 few TRBV11-2 TRBD2
CASSLPWGRLYNEQFF TGTGCCAGCAGCCTACCCTGGGGCAGACTCTACAATGAGCAGTTCTTC TRBJ2-1 few TRBV28 NA
CALSGQGGSYEQYF TGTGCCTTATCGGGACAGGGGGGATCCTACGAGCAGTACTTC TRBJ2-7 NA TRBV30 TRBD1
CASSLDRGTGYTF TGTGCCAGCAGTTTAGACAGGGGAACCGGCTACACCTTC TRBJ1-2 NA TRBV27 TRBD1
CASSAGTAYEQYF TGTGCCAGCAGTGCCGGGACAGCCTACGAGCAGTACTTC TRBJ2-7 few TRBV25-1 TRBD1
CASSPRQITSSYNEQFF TGTGCCAGCAGCCCCCGACAGATCACCAGCTCCTACAATGAGCAGTTCTTC TRBJ2-1 NA TRBV9 NA
CASSLAGSNTGELFF TGTGCCAGCAGCTTAGCAGGGTCGAACACCGGGGAGCTGTTTTTT TRBJ2-2 medium-sized TRBV7-9 NA
CASSPSAGRTDTQYF TGTGCCAGCAGCCCGTCAGCGGGGCGCACAGATACGCAGTATTTT TRBJ2-3 NA TRBV11-2 TRBD2
CASSLSANTEAFF TGTGCCAGCAGTTTATCAGCGAACACTGAAGCTTTCTTT TRBJ1-1 NA TRBV28 NA
CAWSPAAWGDQPQHF TGTGCCTGGAGTCCGGCGGCTTGGGGGGATCAGCCCCAGCATTTT TRBJ1-5 NA TRBV30 NA
CASTSGRADEQFF TGTGCCAGCACCAGCGGGAGGGCGGATGAGCAGTTCTTC TRBJ2-1 few TRBV6-5 TRBD2
CASSFRRGVEAFF TGTGCCAGCAGCTTCCGACGGGGCGTTGAAGCTTTCTTT TRBJ1-1 NA TRBV7-3 NA
CASSFGQDYEQYF TGTGCCAGCAGCTTCGGACAGGACTACGAGCAGTACTTC TRBJ2-7 few TRBV7-2 TRBD1
CASSLGTHNQPQHF TGTGCCAGCAGTCTCGGGACTCACAATCAGCCCCAGCATTTT TRBJ1-5 once TRBV2 NA
CASSQEGQGKGSKETQYF TGCGCCAGCAGCCAAGAGGGACAGGGAAAGGGGTCGAAAGAGACCCAGTACTTC TRBJ2-5 few TRBV4-1 TRBD1
CASSFGTTNHHF TGTGCCAGCAGCTTTGGGACAACGAATCATCACTTC TRBJ1-2 NA TRBV5-4 NA